This TCR beta chain is drawn from a study of post-analysis software for immune sequencing data. Study as a whole: Relapsing-remitting, secondary progressive and progressive-relapsing forms of multiple sclerosis all featured among disease courses.

Germline-derived CDR1 and CDR2 are SGHRS and YFSETQ. The CDR3 is 15 amino acids. Points on this clonotype: Antigen: not known. One end of the junction varies from germline; a read error may be responsible.

General study results and limits: Five TRBV segments, including TRBV5-6, TRBV5-1 and TRBV20-1, were more frequent in patients than controls. Significantly decreased normalized Chao1 diversity was recorded for multiple sclerosis patients relative to controls.

Every TCR beta cDNA library bore unique molecular identifiers. Out of about 1 to 11 million T cells, roughly 0.5 million cDNA molecules were generated. TCRdb independently ran MiXCR on the PCR reads; one entry per CDR3 protein. Here the sample spans 180,000 or so distinct CDR3 sequences, approximately 30% being singletons. This receptor was identified in a girl aged 2-17 years with multiple sclerosis. The sample taken for sequencing was blood. The rearrangement links TRBV5-1 to TRBJ2-1; 10 bases agree with TRBD1. The CDR3 DNA reads TGCGCCTGCAGGGATCCGGGACAGGGGTTCAATGAGCAGTTCTTC. Residues: CACRDPGQGFNEQFF.